These 20 T cell receptor beta chains were sequenced from one sample in a study of cytomegalovirus exposure and HLA in healthy donors. The study ran its PCR with 60 Vbeta and 13 Jbeta primers. Sequencing used immunoSEQ multiplex PCR; TCRdb keeps in-frame clones, though not all of them. The sample lists under 200,000 clones, 75% to 85% occurring once. The sample consisted of PBMCs. The receptor set was obtained from a man in his fifties or sixties in good health and CMV-seropositive.

This chain joins TRBV28 and TRBJ1-5; 7 bases are a match to TRBD1. V lost 6 bases, J lost 6 bases, and 5 bases stayed unmatched. Germline CDR1 and CDR2: MDHEN and SYDVKM. CDR3 length: 13 amino acids. The CDR3 loop reads CASRQGVRQPQHF. Here the CDR3 DNA reads TGTGCCAGCAGGCAGGGGGTACGTCAGCCCCAGCATTTT. The full variable domain, rest sourced from reference TRBV28 and TRBJ1-5, is DVKVTQSSRYLVKRTGEKVFLECVQDMDHENMFWYRQDPGLGLRLIYFSYDVKMKEKGDIPEGYSVSREKKERFSLILESASTNQTSMYLCASRQGVRQPQHFGDGTRLSIL.

The chain uses TRBV6-5 and TRBJ1-4, with 10 positions matching TRBD1. J lost 5 bases, V lost 4 bases, and 4 bases had no gene match. This CDR3 has 15 amino acids. Germline assignment: CDR1 MNHEY and CDR2 SVGAGI. CDR3 protein: CASSLGQGHNEKLFF. The CDR3 DNA sequence: TGTGCCAGCAGTTTGGGACAGGGGCACAATGAAAAACTGTTTTTT.

This chain links TRBV7-8 with TRBJ1-3; 8 nucleotides align to TRBD1. With 1 base clipped from V and 3 bases from J, the junction kept 2 bases outside the gene matches. The CDR3 is 15 residues long. Per germline, CDR1 SGHVS and CDR2 FQNEAQ. Here the CDR3 reads CASSLEGTGGNTIYF. Written as DNA, the CDR3 is TGTGCCAGCAGCTTAGAGGGGACAGGTGGAAACACCATATATTTT.

This clone occurred once. V gene TRBV7-2 combines with J gene TRBJ1-6; 10 bases are shared with TRBD1. The CDR3 is 16 amino acids. CDR1 and CDR2 from the germline V gene are SGHTA and FQGNSA. J lost 4 bases, V lost 5 bases, and 5 bases had no gene match. This CDR3 reads CASSATGGRYNSPLHF. The CDR3 coding sequence is TGTGCCAGCAGCGCGACAGGGGGCCGGTATAATTCACCCCTCCACTTT.

V usage is TRBV5-1 and J usage is TRBJ1-3, with 9 bases identical to TRBD1. The V gene end was trimmed by 4 bases and the J gene end by 3 bases; junction bases not matched to a gene: 5. The CDR3 runs to 15 residues. CDR1 and CDR2 (germline): SGHRS, YFSETQ. The DNA of the CDR3 is TGCGCCAGCAGCCCACAGGGGGCGCTTGGAAACACCATATATTTT. This gives the protein CASSPQGALGNTIYF.

The chain recombines TRBV9 with TRBJ2-5; a possible D gene is TRBD1 (5 bases). This CDR3 is 13 amino acids long. V lost 4 bases and J 5 bases, leaving 12 bases between the germline ends. Germline V gene lookup returns CDR1 SGDLS and CDR2 YYNGEE. The CDR3 DNA is TGTGCCAGCAGCCCCCAGGGAAGGGAGACCCAGTACTTC. Translation: CASSPQGRETQYF.

The chain is built from TRBV5-1 and TRBJ2-1, with TRBD2 identical over 8 bases. Germline V lookup: CDR1 SGHRS, CDR2 YFSETQ. The CDR3 has 15 residues. V shed 7 bases and J 5 bases; nucleotides not matched to a gene: 11. For the CDR3, the DNA is TGCGCCAGCCGAAGTAGGGATAGCGGGAACAATGAGCAGTTCTTC. Amino acid sequence: CASRSRDSGNNEQFF.

The CDR3 coding sequence is TGTGCCAGCAGCTCCGCATCATCCTCCGGGGAAAACGAGCAGTACTTC. Amino acids: CASSSASSSGENEQYF. V usage is TRBV7-9 and J usage is TRBJ2-7; the D gene is possibly TRBD2 (5 bases). The length of the CDR3 is 16 residues. The germline V gene has CDR1 SEHNR and CDR2 FQNEAQ (reference sequence). Trimming took off 4 bases at V and 5 bases at J, with 21 bases between the two ends.

The rearrangement links TRBV6-9 to TRBJ1-1, with TRBD1 as a possible D gene (6 bases). This CDR3 region has 12 residues. V gave up 11 bases and J gave up 3 bases, with 13 bases separating them. Germline CDR1 MNHGY, CDR2 SVAAGI. CDR3 residues: CAEGGEDTEAFF. DNA for the CDR3: TGTGCCGAGGGGGGGGAGGACACTGAAGCTTTCTTT.

The chain couples TRBV20-1 to TRBJ1-2; 9 nucleotides align to TRBD1. Trimming removed 8 bases from V and 5 bases from J; junction bases left unmatched: 3. This CDR3 comprises 11 residues. CDR1 is DFQATT, CDR2 SNEGSKA, per germline (reference sequence). The CDR3 sequence: CSTGGGYGYTF. The CDR3 nucleotides are TGCAGTACAGGGGGCGGGTATGGCTACACCTTC.

The rearrangement links TRBV30 to TRBJ2-1; 10 nucleotides match TRBD2. The CDR3 is made up of 13 amino acids. Germline lookup yields CDR1 GTSNPN and CDR2 SVGIG (reference sequence). V was pared by 7 bases and J by 3 bases, with 3 bases of the junction left unmatched. CDR3 nucleotides: TGTGCCTCCCAGCGGGGGGGCTACAATGAGCAGTTCTTC. Protein product: CASQRGGYNEQFF.

This clone was found a few times. The CDR3 DNA is TGTGCCAGCAGCTTCATGGAAGGGGAAGGGGCTTTCTTT. Amino acid sequence: CASSFMEGEGAFF. The chain has TRBV5-4 and TRBJ1-1; D might be TRBD1 (5 bases). CDR1 is SGHNT, CDR2 YYREEE, per germline (reference sequence). Trimming stripped 2 bases from V and 11 bases from J, with 16 bases between. The CDR3 is made up of 13 amino acids. Combining the CDR3 with reference TRBV5-4 and TRBJ1-1 gives the whole variable domain ETGVTQSPTHLIKTRGQQVTLRCSSQSGHNTVSWYQQALGQGPQFIFQYYREEENGRGNFPPRFSGLQFPNYSSELNVNALELDDSALYLCASSFMEGEGAFFGQGTRLTVV.

This clone turned up a few times. The V gene is TRBV28, the J gene TRBJ1-5; D is uncertain. Per the germline V gene, CDR1 is MDHEN and CDR2 is SYDVKM. Trimming shortened V by 8 bases and J by 5 bases, and 25 bases separated the two germline ends. The CDR3 consists of 17 residues. The CDR3 coding sequence is TGTGCCAGCTGCAGCAGCGGACCGAGAGCTTTTGATCAGCCCCAGCATTTT. Its translation: CASCSSGPRAFDQPQHF.

In nucleotides, the CDR3 is TGTGCCAGCAGTTCCAATAGCGGGGGGGCCGGGTCCCAGTACTTC. Its translation is CASSSNSGGAGSQYF. The chain uses TRBV28 and TRBJ2-5; 11 bases are a match to TRBD2. The length of the CDR3 is 15 residues. The junction had 10 bases not matched to a gene; V was cut back by 4 bases and J by 9 bases. Germline CDR1 and CDR2: MDHEN and SYDVKM. The complete variable domain, with remaining parts taken from reference TRBV28 and TRBJ2-5, reads DVKVTQSSRYLVKRTGEKVFLECVQDMDHENMFWYRQDPGLGLRLIYFSYDVKMKEKGDIPEGYSVSREKKERFSLILESASTNQTSMYLCASSSNSGGAGSQYFGPGTRLLVL.

The chain employs TRBV2 and TRBJ1-2, with D hard to call. Germline V CDR1 and CDR2: SNHLY, FYNNEI. This CDR3 contains 17 residues. The V and J ends lost 0 bases and 0 bases respectively, with 14 bases between them. The DNA for the CDR3 is TGTGCCAGCAGTGAAGCGATTTTCTCCCTAGCTAACTATGGCTACACCTTC. This codes for CASSEAIFSLANYGYTF.

Here the CDR3 reads CASSERTSGSYNSPLHF. The CDR3 region has the DNA TGTGCCAGCAGCGAACGGACGAGCGGCTCCTATAATTCACCCCTCCACTTT. This chain uses TRBV13 with TRBJ1-6; D remains unclear. V was pared by 5 bases and J by 0 bases, with 14 bases between. The CDR3 extends over 17 amino acids. The germline V gene has CDR1 PRHDT and CDR2 FYEKMQ (reference sequence).

The genes are TRBV6-5 and TRBJ2-7; maybe TRBD1 (6 bases). V lost 7 bases and J 2 bases, leaving 12 bases between the germline ends. CDR3 length: 13 amino acids. Germline V gene lookup returns CDR1 MNHEY and CDR2 SVGAGI. CDR3: CASKTGLTYEQYF. CDR3 DNA: TGTGCCAGCAAGACAGGTTTGACCTACGAGCAGTACTTC.

V usage is TRBV18 and J usage is TRBJ1-2, with D uncertain. This CDR3 spans 17 amino acids. Trimming removed 2 bases from V and 2 bases from J, with 18 bases in between. Germline CDR1 reads KGHSH; CDR2 reads LQKENI. The DNA for the CDR3 is TGTGCCAGCTCACCAACCGGGGTCTCAACTTCAAACTATGGCTACACCTTC. Amino acid sequence: CASSPTGVSTSNYGYTF.

The rearrangement joins TRBV28 to TRBJ2-1; 8 bases match TRBD1. This CDR3 spans 15 amino acids. V shed 4 bases and J 2 bases; nucleotides not matched to a gene: 4. The germline V gene encodes CDR1 MDHEN and CDR2 SYDVKM. The CDR3 nucleotides are TGTGCCAGCAGTTACAGGGGGGCGACCTACAATGAGCAGTTCTTC. Translated: CASSYRGATYNEQFF.

This rearrangement joins TRBV5-6 to TRBJ2-1; no clear D. This CDR3 has 13 amino acids. V was pared by 0 bases and J by 12 bases, with 13 bases between. Germline V gene sequence: CDR1 SGHDT, CDR2 YYEEEE. CDR3 in DNA: TGTGCCAGCAGCTTGGTTTCCGCGCCTAGGCAGTTCTTC. This gives the protein CASSLVSAPRQFF. Full variable domain (rest looked up from reference TRBV5-6 and TRBJ2-1): DAGVTQSPTHLIKTRGQQVTLRCSPKSGHDTVSWYQQALGQGPQFIFQYYEEEERQRGNFPDRFSGHQFPNYSSELNVNALLLGDSALYLCASSLVSAPRQFFGPGTRLTVL.